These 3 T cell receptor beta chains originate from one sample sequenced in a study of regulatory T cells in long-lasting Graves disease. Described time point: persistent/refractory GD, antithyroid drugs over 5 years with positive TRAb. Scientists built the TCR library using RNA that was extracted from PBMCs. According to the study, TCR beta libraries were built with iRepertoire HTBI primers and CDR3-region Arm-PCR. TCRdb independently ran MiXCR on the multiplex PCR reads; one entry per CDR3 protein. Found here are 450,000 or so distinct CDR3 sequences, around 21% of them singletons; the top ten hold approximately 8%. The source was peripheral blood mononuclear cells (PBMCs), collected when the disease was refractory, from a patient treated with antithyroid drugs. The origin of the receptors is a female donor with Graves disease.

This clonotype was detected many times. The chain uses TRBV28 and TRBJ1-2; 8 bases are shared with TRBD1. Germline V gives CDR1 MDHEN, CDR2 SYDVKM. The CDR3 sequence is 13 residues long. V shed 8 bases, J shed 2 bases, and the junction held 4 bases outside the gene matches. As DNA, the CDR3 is TGTGCCAGCCAGGGGGCACCCAACTATGGCTACACCTTC. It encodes CASQGAPNYGYTF.

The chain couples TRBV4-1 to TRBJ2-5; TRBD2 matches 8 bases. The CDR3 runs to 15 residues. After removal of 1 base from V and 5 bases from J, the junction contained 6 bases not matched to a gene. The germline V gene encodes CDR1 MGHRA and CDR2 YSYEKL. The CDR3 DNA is TGCGCCAGCAGCCAAGCGAGCGGGAGCGGGGAGACCCAGTACTTC. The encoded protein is CASSQASGSGETQYF.

The CDR3 nucleotides are TGTGCCAGCAGCCAAGTAGGTGACAACGAGCAGTACTTC. Translated, it gives CASSQVGDNEQYF. This chain connects TRBV4-2 to TRBJ2-7, with unresolved D. Trimming left V 1 base short and J 5 bases short, with 9 bases between. Per germline, CDR1 LGHNA and CDR2 YNFKEQ. The CDR3 consists of 13 residues.